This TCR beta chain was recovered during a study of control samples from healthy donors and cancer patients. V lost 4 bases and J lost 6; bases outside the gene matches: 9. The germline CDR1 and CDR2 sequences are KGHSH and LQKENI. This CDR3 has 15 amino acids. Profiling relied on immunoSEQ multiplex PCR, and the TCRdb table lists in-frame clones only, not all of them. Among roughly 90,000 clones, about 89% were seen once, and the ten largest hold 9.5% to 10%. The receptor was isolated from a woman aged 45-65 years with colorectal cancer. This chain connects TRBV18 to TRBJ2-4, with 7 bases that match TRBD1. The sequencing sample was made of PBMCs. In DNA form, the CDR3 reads TGTGCCAGCTCACTAATCGGACAGGATCTAAACATTCAGTACTTC. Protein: CASSLIGQDLNIQYF.